This T cell receptor (beta chain) was sequenced in a study of graft-versus-host responses after intestinal transplantation. Study at large: Transplant recipients had multivisceral, liver-intestinal, or isolated intestinal grafts.

TCRdb's table, derived via immunoSEQ multiplex PCR, lists solely in-frame clones and lacks some. The table has approximately 85,000 clones, under 95% seen once. Germline V gene data show CDR1 as MGHRA and CDR2 as YSYEKL. This CDR3 is 14 amino acids long. V gave up 5 bases and J gave up 6 bases; unmatched junction bases: 8. As regards this clone: Its matching antigen is unknown.

The sequence was collected from a human donor who was the organ donor for an intestinal transplant. The chain has TRBV4-1 and TRBJ2-7; TRBD1 matches at 9 bases. Sequencing was performed on unstimulated CD8+ T cells sorted from spleen or lymph node cells, taken before transplant. The CDR3 here is CASSSLGTGREQYF. In DNA form, the CDR3 reads TGCGCCAGCAGCTCCCTCGGGACAGGGCGCGAGCAGTACTTC.